These T cell receptor beta chains were read from a single sample in a study of response to subunit inactivated influenza vaccine. TCRdb reprocessed the RT-PCR reads with MiXCR, giving one entry per CDR3 protein. The sample shows a few hundred thousand distinct CDR3 sequences, 20% to 25% of them seen only once. The input for sequencing was PBMCs from blood, taken less than 22 months after vaccination. Receptors originate from a man between 45 and 75 years old who received an inactivated influenza vaccine. Both conserved end residues are part of each CDR3. A D gene is named only where the DNA matches it firmly. Part of the rows lack a size; the others show once, few, many or a class for expanded clones.

clone_size j_call d_call v_call cdr3_nt cdr3_aa
few TRBJ1-3 TRBD1 TRBV28 TGTGCCAGCAGCCGAGATGTCGGGACAGGGCGCGGGTTTGGAAACACCATATATTTT CASSRDVGTGRGFGNTIYF
NA TRBJ2-5 NA TRBV4-3 TGCGCCAGCAGCCAGTTCTCTGGTGAGACCCAGTACTTC CASSQFSGETQYF
NA TRBJ2-2 TRBD1 TRBV5-1 TGCGCCAGCAGCTCCGAGGGACAGATAACCGGGGAGCTGTTTTTT CASSSEGQITGELFF
few TRBJ1-5 TRBD1 TRBV20-1 TGCAGTGCTAAGGACAGGGGAGAGAATCAGCCCCAGCATTTT CSAKDRGENQPQHF
few TRBJ2-5 TRBD1 TRBV15 TGTGCCACCACCACAGGGGTAGGGGAGACCCAGTACTTC CATTTGVGETQYF
many TRBJ1-1 TRBD1 TRBV19 TGTGCCAGTAGTATGGGACAGGGTTATTGGAACACTGAAGCTTTCTTT CASSMGQGYWNTEAFF
NA TRBJ1-1 TRBD1 TRBV18 TGTGCCAGCTCACCGCGGCAGGGGGATGAAGCTTTCTTT CASSPRQGDEAFF
NA TRBJ2-1 NA TRBV27 TGTGCCAGCCTCAGGGATGGGGGAGCGAGCAATGAGCAGTTCTTC CASLRDGGASNEQFF
once TRBJ1-4 TRBD1 TRBV7-2 TGTGCCAGCAGCCCCCGGACAGGAGGTCGGGAAAAACTGTTTTTT CASSPRTGGREKLFF
NA TRBJ2-7 TRBD1 TRBV6-1 TGTGCCAGCAGGGGACAGGTGCTGGGAAACGAGCAGTACTTC CASRGQVLGNEQYF
few TRBJ1-6 NA TRBV11-2 TGTGCCAGCAGCTTCGACAGGCCGAGCTCCTATAATTCACCCCTCCACTTT CASSFDRPSSYNSPLHF
many TRBJ1-2 NA TRBV20-1 TGCAGTGCTAGAGATCAAGGGGTTAATTCCAACTATGGCTACACCTTC CSARDQGVNSNYGYTF
NA TRBJ2-7 NA TRBV18 TGTGCCAGCTCACCAGTGGCGCTGAGCTCCTACGAGCAGTACTTC CASSPVALSSYEQYF